Shown below are 26 T cell receptor beta chains from a single sample sequenced in a study of a mutant IDH1 vaccine in newly diagnosed glioma. Only in-frame clones appear in the TCRdb table, and some are missing; sequencing was by immunoSEQ multiplex PCR. Seen here are around 30,000 clones, around 83% observed once, and the top ten hold around 6.8%. Regarding time point: week 35, safety follow-up. Doses consisted of 300 ug of mutant IDH1 20-mer peptide each, paired with topical imiquimod. Antigens for these TCRs are unknown. Sequences were derived from PBMCs, sampled from a glioma patient whose treatment included an IDH1 peptide vaccine. Source of these receptors: a woman aged 18-29 years with glioma.

This chain uses TRBV6-1 with TRBJ2-7, with D possibly being TRBD2 (5 bases). Germline V lookup: CDR1 MNHNS, CDR2 SASEGT. CDR3 length: 15 amino acids. Trimming removed 3 bases at V and 2 bases at J, with 14 bases between. Here the CDR3 reads CASSEPPSSPYEQYF. DNA of the CDR3: TGTGCCAGCAGTGAGCCACCTAGCAGCCCCTACGAGCAGTACTTC.

The gene calls are TRBV7-2 and TRBJ2-7; 9 bases map to TRBD2. Germline V gives CDR1 SGHTA, CDR2 FQGNSA. This CDR3 is 18 amino acids long. The J segment lost 2 bases and the V segment lost 5 bases, leaving 16 bases of the junction unmatched. CDR3 DNA: TGTGCCAGCAGCCGAGCCTTCTTAACTAGCGGGTGGGCCTACGAGCAGTACTTC. This encodes CASSRAFLTSGWAYEQYF.

This clone has just a few counts. The genes are TRBV4-1 and TRBJ1-4; no clear D gene. CDR1 is MGHRA and CDR2 is YSYEKL in the germline V gene. V shed 0 bases and J shed 1 base, with 6 bases lying between them. There are 15 residues in the CDR3. For the CDR3, the DNA is TGCGCCAGCAGCCAAGATCCGGGAACTAATGAAAAACTGTTTTTT. It yields the protein CASSQDPGTNEKLFF.

The rearrangement joins TRBV6-5 to TRBJ2-7; 9 bases align to TRBD1. The V gene's germline CDR1 is MNHEY and CDR2 SVGAGI. This CDR3 is built from 14 residues. Unmatched junction bases numbered 4, after V lost 6 bases and J lost 1 base. CDR3 protein: CASRPDRGSYEQYF. As DNA, the CDR3 is TGTGCCAGCAGGCCGGACAGGGGTTCCTACGAGCAGTACTTC.

The sample holds one count of this clone. V usage is TRBV5-1 and J usage is TRBJ2-3; D is possibly TRBD1 (6 bases). The V end was cut by 6 bases, the J end by 0 bases, with 11 bases between. Germline CDR1 reads SGHRS; CDR2 reads YFSETQ. This CDR3 has 14 residues. CDR3 region: CASNRQASTDTQYF. The CDR3 DNA is TGCGCCAGCAACAGACAGGCTAGCACAGATACGCAGTATTTT.

The rearrangement joins TRBV7-3 to TRBJ2-1; D gene unclear. The CDR3 loop spans 13 amino acids. Per germline, CDR1 SGHTA and CDR2 FQGTGA. The ends were cut back, 0 bases at V and 4 bases at J, with 4 bases in the middle. The CDR3 DNA sequence: TGTGCCAGCAGCTTAACGGGATACAATGAGCAGTTCTTC. Translation: CASSLTGYNEQFF.

The J gene is TRBJ2-3, the V gene TRBV25-1, with D unclear. Germline values: CDR1 MGHDK, CDR2 SYGVNS. V lost 3 bases to trimming and J lost 1 base, with 2 bases between them. CDR3 length: 12 residues. DNA for the CDR3: TGTGCCAGCAGTGAGGGCACAGATACGCAGTATTTT. This sequence encodes CASSEGTDTQYF.

This chain connects TRBV5-1 to TRBJ1-4; 7 nucleotides agree with TRBD1. CDR1 SGHRS and CDR2 YFSETQ come from the germline V gene. Trimming removed 2 bases from V and 6 bases from J; junction bases left unmatched: 7. The CDR3 is 15 amino acids. CDR3 sequence: CASSLRQGSDEKLFF. The CDR3 region has the DNA TGCGCCAGCAGCTTACGACAGGGAAGTGATGAAAAACTGTTTTTT.

V gene TRBV4-1 combines with J gene TRBJ2-7, with D hard to call. This CDR3 comprises 15 residues. Germline V gene sequence: CDR1 MGHRA, CDR2 YSYEKL. Trimming took off 2 bases at V and 2 bases at J, with 13 bases between the two ends. The CDR3, as DNA: TGCGCCAGCAGCCAACTCACCGGGTCCGCCTACGAGCAGTACTTC. Amino acids: CASSQLTGSAYEQYF.

The chain uses TRBV30 and TRBJ1-2, with 8 nucleotides matching TRBD1. This CDR3 contains 12 residues. After removal of 7 bases from V and 8 bases from J, the junction contained 9 bases not matched to a gene. The V gene's germline CDR1 is GTSNPN and CDR2 SVGIG (reference sequence). The CDR3 DNA is TGTGCCTCGGACAGGGCGGGGAGCGGCTACACCTTC. Translated: CASDRAGSGYTF.

V gene TRBV11-2 combines with J gene TRBJ1-4; the match to TRBD1 covers 7 bases. This CDR3 has 14 residues. Looked up from germline, CDR1 is SGHAT and CDR2 is FQNNGV. The trim removed 3 bases at V and 6 bases at J, leaving 4 bases unmatched. Here the CDR3 reads CASSLAGGDEKLFF. As DNA, the CDR3 is TGTGCCAGCAGCTTGGCAGGGGGGGATGAAAAACTGTTTTTT.

The chain carries TRBV6-1 and TRBJ1-3, with D unresolved. V lost 5 bases and J 2 bases, leaving 13 bases between the germline ends. This CDR3 contains 15 residues. CDR1 and CDR2 (germline): MNHNS, SASEGT. CDR3 nucleotide sequence: TGTGCCAGCAGTCGGCCGTCCGTGGCTGGAAACACCATATATTTT. Its protein is CASSRPSVAGNTIYF.

The CDR3 reads CASSIANRDRSPNTEAFF. The CDR3 DNA is TGTGCCAGCAGCATTGCGAACCGGGACAGGTCCCCGAACACTGAAGCTTTCTTT. The chain is built from TRBV5-6 and TRBJ1-1; 8 positions agree with TRBD1. Germline V gene sequence: CDR1 SGHDT, CDR2 YYEEEE. CDR3 length: 18 residues. Trimming cost V 4 bases and J 1 base; bases outside gene matches: 15.

This clone was recorded a few times. At one end, the junction sequence differs from germline, possibly due to a read error. The rearrangement joins TRBV29-1 to TRBJ1-1, with a possible D match to TRBD1 (5 bases). The CDR3 sequence is 12 residues long. Germline lookup yields CDR1 SQVTM and CDR2 ANQGSEA. CDR3 DNA: TGCAGCGCTGAAGGTGGGGGCACTGAAGCTTTCTTT. It codes for CSAEGGGTEAFF.

The J gene is TRBJ1-4, the V gene TRBV28; tentative D call: TRBD1 (5 bases). The germline V gene encodes CDR1 MDHEN and CDR2 SYDVKM. Trimming removed 2 bases from V and 8 bases from J, with 12 bases in between. This CDR3 contains 14 residues. CDR3 sequence: CASSLPPGSEKLFF. The CDR3 coding sequence is TGTGCCAGCAGTTTACCACCAGGGAGCGAAAAACTGTTTTTT.

The chain employs TRBV10-3 and TRBJ1-1; a weak D match, TRBD1 (5 bases). Germline values: CDR1 ENHRY, CDR2 SYGVKD. Trimming took off 3 bases at V and 7 bases at J, with 15 bases between the two ends. This CDR3 is 14 amino acids long. CDR3: CAISDPRDALEAFF. CDR3 DNA sequence: TGTGCCATCAGTGACCCCCGGGACGCTCTTGAAGCTTTCTTT.

Only one count was recorded for this clone. The chain uses TRBV4-3 and TRBJ2-1, with TRBD2 matching over 8 bases. The V segment lost 4 bases and the J segment 7 bases; nucleotides outside the gene matches: 12. This CDR3 is built from 16 residues. Germline CDR1 is LGHNA and CDR2 is YSLEER. The CDR3 region is CASSLYTSGVGNEQFF. The CDR3 coding sequence is TGCGCCAGCAGCCTATACACTAGCGGAGTCGGGAATGAGCAGTTCTTC.

V usage is TRBV6-6 and J usage is TRBJ1-1; tentatively, D is TRBD1 (5 bases). The germline V gene has CDR1 MNHNY and CDR2 SVGAGI (reference sequence). With 6 bases removed from V and 6 bases from J, the gap between germline ends came to 20 bases. The CDR3 runs 15 residues. This CDR3 is CASRDLLGGDAEAFF. CDR3 DNA: TGTGCCAGCAGGGACCTGCTAGGAGGGGATGCTGAAGCTTTCTTT.

The CDR3, as DNA: TGTGCCAGCAGAGCCGTGGGGGGGAACTATGGCTACACCTTC. Its translation is CASRAVGGNYGYTF. The chain is built from TRBV6-5 and TRBJ1-2; weak D call: TRBD1 (5 bases). Germline-derived CDR1 and CDR2 are MNHEY and SVGAGI. The V gene lost 6 bases and the J gene lost 2 bases, with 13 bases spanning the gap. The CDR3 consists of 14 residues.

CDR3 region: CASSSGNGNTIYF. The CDR3 DNA reads TGTGCCAGCAGCTCCGGAAATGGAAACACCATATATTTT. The rearrangement links TRBV7-8 to TRBJ1-3; D gene unclear. There are 13 residues in the CDR3. Trimming removed 4 bases from V and 3 bases from J, with 7 bases in between. Looked up from germline, CDR1 is SGHVS and CDR2 is FQNEAQ.

The chain combines TRBV7-2 with TRBJ2-1; D is ambiguous. V lost 6 bases and J lost 5, with 8 bases in between. The CDR3 is 12 residues long. Germline assignment: CDR1 SGHTA and CDR2 FQGNSA. This CDR3 is CASRSADNEQFF. CDR3 DNA: TGTGCCAGCAGATCGGCTGACAATGAGCAGTTCTTC.

The chain combines TRBV10-3 with TRBJ1-1; D is unresolved. Trimming left V 4 bases short and J 4 bases short, with 16 bases between. Looked up from germline, CDR1 is ENHRY and CDR2 is SYGVKD. The CDR3 extends over 15 amino acids. The CDR3 protein is CAISVVGSSGTEAFF. In DNA form, the CDR3 reads TGTGCCATCAGTGTCGTCGGATCTTCGGGCACTGAAGCTTTCTTT.

This chain uses TRBV7-2 with TRBJ1-3; unclear D gene. Trimming stripped 5 bases from V and 4 bases from J, with 12 bases between. This CDR3 has 14 residues. The germline CDR1 and CDR2 sequences are SGHTA and FQGNSA. CDR3 protein: CASSGLESGNTIYF. CDR3 in DNA: TGTGCCAGCAGCGGATTGGAGTCAGGAAACACCATATATTTT.

V usage is TRBV20-1 and J usage is TRBJ2-7, with D unclear. Germline V gene data show CDR1 as DFQATT and CDR2 as SNEGSKA (reference sequence). V gave up 6 bases and J gave up 5 bases, with 8 bases separating them. CDR3 length equals 10 residues. DNA of the CDR3: TGCAGTGCGAGCCGGGACGAGCAGTACTTC. The encoded protein is CSASRDEQYF.

This chain connects TRBV9 to TRBJ1-4; 9 nucleotides line up with TRBD1. V shed 4 bases, J shed 5 bases, and the junction held 3 bases outside the gene matches. CDR3 length: 14 amino acids. Looked up from germline, CDR1 is SGDLS and CDR2 is YYNGEE. CDR3 DNA: TGTGCCAGCAGCCAGGGACAGGGAAATGAAAAACTGTTTTTT. This sequence encodes CASSQGQGNEKLFF.

The gene calls are TRBV29-1 and TRBJ2-2; D is perhaps TRBD1 or TRBD2 (6 bases each). The CDR3 runs to 14 residues. Per germline, CDR1 SQVTM and CDR2 ANQGSEA. V dropped 4 bases and J dropped 4 bases, with 13 bases sitting between them. CDR3 nucleotide sequence: TGCAGCGTTGCCGGGGGCGGGATCACCGGGGAGCTGTTTTTT. This sequence encodes CSVAGGGITGELFF.